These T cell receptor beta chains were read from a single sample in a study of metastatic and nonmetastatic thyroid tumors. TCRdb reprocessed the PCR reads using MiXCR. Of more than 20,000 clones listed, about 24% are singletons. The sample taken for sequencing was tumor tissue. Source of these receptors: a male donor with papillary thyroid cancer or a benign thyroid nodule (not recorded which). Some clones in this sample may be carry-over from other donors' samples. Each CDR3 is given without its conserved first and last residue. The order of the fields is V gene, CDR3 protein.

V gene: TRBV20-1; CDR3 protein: SASLAGDSYEQY
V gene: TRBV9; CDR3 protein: ASSEGDSNSPLH
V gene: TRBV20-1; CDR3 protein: SVRVGEAGGTPLH
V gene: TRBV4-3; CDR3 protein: ASSQDRSGKSYTQY
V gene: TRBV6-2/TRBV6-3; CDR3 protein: ASRHWTSGSHTDTQY
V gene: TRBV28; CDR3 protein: ASTRTGGWQPQH
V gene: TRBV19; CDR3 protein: ASRGGNEQF
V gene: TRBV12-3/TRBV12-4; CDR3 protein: VSRWGTDNSPLH
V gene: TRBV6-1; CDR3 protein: ASREQGANTVELF
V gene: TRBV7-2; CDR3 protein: ASSRRDRDGYT
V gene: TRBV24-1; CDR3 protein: ATSPRGGITDTQY
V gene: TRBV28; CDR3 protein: ASIDQAGGASYEQY
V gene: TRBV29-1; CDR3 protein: SVEDRTRSTDTQY
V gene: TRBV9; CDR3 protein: ASSVGVGAGGLETQY
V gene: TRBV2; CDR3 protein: ASSEGLPYEQY
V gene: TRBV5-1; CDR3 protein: ASSLTGNTEAF
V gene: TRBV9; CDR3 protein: ASSVDSGWGYT
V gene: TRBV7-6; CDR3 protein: ASSLQEGSDTQY
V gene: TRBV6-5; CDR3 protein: ASSYKASGGYNEQF
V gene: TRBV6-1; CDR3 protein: ASSLGRSSSTTGALF
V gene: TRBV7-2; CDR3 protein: ASSLRTGQETQY
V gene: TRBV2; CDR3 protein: ASSQTGAVNSPLH
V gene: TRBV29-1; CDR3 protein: SGTLGQSGNRQS
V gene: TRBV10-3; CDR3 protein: AIRRLAYNEQF
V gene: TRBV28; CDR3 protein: ASANYGYT
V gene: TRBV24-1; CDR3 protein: ATSGHSGKVYGYT
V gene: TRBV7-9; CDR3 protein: ASSLGYREQY
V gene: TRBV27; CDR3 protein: ASSMDIRSTEAF
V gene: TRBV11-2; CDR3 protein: ASSLDAGLAGKAGELF
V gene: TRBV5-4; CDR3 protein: ASSLVPGGNYGYT
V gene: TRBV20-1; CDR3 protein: SVRRQGAYISPLH
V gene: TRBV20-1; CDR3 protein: SALQNY
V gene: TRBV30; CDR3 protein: AWEQGRYEQY
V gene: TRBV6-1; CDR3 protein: ASSETTVSVANVLT
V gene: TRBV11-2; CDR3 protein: ASSSLDRWRDTQY
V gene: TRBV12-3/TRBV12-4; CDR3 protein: ASSLKRVGDEQF